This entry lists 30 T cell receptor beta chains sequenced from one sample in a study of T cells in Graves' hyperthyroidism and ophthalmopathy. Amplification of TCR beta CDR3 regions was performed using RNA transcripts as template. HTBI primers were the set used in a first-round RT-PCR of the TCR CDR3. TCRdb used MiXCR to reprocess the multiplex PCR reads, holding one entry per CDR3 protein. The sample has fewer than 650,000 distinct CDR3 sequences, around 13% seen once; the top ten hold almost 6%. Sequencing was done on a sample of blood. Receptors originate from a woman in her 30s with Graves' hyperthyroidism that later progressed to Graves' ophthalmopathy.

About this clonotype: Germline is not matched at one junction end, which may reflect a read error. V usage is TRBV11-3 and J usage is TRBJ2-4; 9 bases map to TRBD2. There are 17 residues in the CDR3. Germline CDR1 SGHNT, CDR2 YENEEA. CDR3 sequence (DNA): TGCGCCAGCAGTCGGATCGTTAGCGGGGGAGCCAAAAACATTCAGTACTTC. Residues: CASSRIVSGGAKNIQYF.

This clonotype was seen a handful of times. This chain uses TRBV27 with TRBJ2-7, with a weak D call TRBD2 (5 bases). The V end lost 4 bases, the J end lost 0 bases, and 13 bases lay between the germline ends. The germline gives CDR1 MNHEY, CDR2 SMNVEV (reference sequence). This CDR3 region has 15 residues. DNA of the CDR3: TGTGCCAGCAGTTATGGGAGTGGGAGCTCCTACGAGCAGTACTTC. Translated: CASSYGSGSSYEQYF.

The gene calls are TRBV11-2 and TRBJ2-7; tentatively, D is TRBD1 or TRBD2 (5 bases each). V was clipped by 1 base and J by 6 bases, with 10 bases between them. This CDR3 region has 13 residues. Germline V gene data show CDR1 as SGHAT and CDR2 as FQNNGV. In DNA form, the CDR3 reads TGTGCCAGCAGCTTAGCGAGGGGTGTCGAGCAGTACTTC. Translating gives CASSLARGVEQYF.

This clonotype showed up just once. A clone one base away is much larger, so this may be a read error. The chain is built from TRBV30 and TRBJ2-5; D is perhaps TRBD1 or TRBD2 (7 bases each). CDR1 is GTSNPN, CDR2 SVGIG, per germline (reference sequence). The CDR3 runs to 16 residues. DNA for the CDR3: TGTGGCTGGGAGAGGGGGGGAAGGGGGCGTGCGGAGACCCAGTACTTC. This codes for CGWERGGRGRAETQYF.

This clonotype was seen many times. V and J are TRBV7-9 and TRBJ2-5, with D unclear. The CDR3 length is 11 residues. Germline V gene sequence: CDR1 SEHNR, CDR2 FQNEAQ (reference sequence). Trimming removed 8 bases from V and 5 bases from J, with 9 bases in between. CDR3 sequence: CASSPYETQYF. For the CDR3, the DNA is TGTGCCAGCTCTCCCTACGAGACCCAGTACTTC.

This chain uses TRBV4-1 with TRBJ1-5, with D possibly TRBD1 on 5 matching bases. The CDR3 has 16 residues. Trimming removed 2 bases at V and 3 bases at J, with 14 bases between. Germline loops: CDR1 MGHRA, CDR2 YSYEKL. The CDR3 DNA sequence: TGCGCCAGCAGCCAATCGGGTGGCAGGGTCAATCAGCCCCAGCATTTT. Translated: CASSQSGGRVNQPQHF.

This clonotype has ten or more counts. CDR3 nucleotide sequence: TGTGCCAGCAGTGGAAACAGGGGGAGGGAAACCGGGGAGCTGTTTTTT. The encoded protein is CASSGNRGRETGELFF. The chain uses TRBV28 and TRBJ2-2; D might be TRBD1 (8 bases). The V gene lost 5 bases and the J gene lost 5 bases, with 18 bases spanning the gap. The CDR3 contains 16 residues. Germline lookup yields CDR1 MDHEN and CDR2 SYDVKM.

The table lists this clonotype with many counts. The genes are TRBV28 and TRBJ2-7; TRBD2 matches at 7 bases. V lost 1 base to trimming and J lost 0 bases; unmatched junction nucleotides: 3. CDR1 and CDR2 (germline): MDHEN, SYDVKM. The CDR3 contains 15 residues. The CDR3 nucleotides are TGTGCCAGCAGTTTATCCTGGACTAGCTCCTACGAGCAGTACTTC. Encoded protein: CASSLSWTSSYEQYF.

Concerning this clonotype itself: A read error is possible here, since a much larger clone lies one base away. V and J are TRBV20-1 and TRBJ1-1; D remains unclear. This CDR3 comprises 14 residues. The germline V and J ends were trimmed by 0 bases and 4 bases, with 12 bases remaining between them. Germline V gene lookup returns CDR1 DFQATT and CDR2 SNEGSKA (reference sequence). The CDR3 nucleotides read TGCAGTGCTAGAGATGCACCAAGGAGCACTGAAGCTTTCTTT. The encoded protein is CSARDAPRSTEAFF.

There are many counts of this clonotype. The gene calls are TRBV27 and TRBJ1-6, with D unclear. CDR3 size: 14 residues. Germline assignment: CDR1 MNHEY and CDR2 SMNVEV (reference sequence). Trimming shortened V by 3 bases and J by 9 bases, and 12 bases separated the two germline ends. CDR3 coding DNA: TGTGCCAGCAGTTTGGAAGGGTGGTTTTCACCCCTCCACTTT. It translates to CASSLEGWFSPLHF.

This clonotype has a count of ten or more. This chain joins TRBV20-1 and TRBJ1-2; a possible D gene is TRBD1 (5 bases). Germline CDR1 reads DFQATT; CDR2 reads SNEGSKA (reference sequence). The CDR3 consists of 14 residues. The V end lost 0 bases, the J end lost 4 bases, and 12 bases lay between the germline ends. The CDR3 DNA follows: TGCAGTGCTAGAGATCTTCAGGGAATCTATGGCTACACCTTC. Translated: CSARDLQGIYGYTF.

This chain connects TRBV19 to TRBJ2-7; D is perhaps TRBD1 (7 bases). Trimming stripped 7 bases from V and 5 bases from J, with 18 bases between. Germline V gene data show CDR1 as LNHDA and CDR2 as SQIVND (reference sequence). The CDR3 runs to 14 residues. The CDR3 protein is CASKEGAGKNEQYF. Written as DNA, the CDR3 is TGTGCCAGTAAGGAGGGGGCAGGGAAGAACGAGCAGTACTTC.

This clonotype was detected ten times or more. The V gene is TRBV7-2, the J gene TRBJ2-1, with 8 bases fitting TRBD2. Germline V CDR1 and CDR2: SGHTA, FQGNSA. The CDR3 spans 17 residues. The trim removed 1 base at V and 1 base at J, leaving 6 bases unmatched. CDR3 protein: CASSLGPAGVSYNEQFF. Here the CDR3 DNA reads TGTGCCAGCAGCTTAGGGCCAGCGGGAGTGTCCTACAATGAGCAGTTCTTC.

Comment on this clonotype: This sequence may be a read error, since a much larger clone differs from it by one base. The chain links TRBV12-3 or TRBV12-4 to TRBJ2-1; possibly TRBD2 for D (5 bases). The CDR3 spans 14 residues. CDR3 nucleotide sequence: TGTGCCGGCAGTTTAAGTGGGAGCAGCAATGAGCAGTTCTTC. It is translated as CAGSLSGSSNEQFF.

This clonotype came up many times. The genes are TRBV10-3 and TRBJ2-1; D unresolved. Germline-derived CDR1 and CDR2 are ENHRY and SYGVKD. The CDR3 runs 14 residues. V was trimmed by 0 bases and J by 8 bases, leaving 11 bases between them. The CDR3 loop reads CAISESVRPDEQFF. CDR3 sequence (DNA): TGTGCCATCAGTGAGTCCGTCCGGCCGGATGAGCAGTTCTTC.

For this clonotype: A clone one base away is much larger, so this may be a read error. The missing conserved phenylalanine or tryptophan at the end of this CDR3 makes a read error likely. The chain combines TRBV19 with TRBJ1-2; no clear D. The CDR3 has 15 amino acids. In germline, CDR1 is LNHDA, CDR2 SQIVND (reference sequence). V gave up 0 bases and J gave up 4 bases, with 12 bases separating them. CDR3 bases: TGTGCCAGTAGTATAGATCAAAGTCGGATCTATGGCTACACCCTC. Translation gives CASSIDQSRIYGYTL.

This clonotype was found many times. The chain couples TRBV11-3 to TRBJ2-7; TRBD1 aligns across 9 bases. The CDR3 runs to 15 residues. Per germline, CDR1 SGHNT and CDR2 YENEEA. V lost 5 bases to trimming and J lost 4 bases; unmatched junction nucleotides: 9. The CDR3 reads CASSPWDREGYEQYF. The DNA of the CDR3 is TGTGCCAGCAGCCCATGGGACAGGGAAGGGTACGAGCAGTACTTC.

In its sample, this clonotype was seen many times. The CDR3 region has the DNA TGTGCCAGCAGTTGGGACCGGGACAGGGCCGCTTTCTTT. This encodes CASSWDRDRAAFF. The chain carries TRBV6-1 and TRBJ1-1, with 9 nucleotides matching TRBD1. Unmatched junction bases numbered 9, after V lost 5 bases and J lost 11 bases. Germline CDR1 is MNHNS and CDR2 is SASEGT. This CDR3 is built from 13 residues.

The CDR3 sequence: CAWSPKQGFNSPLHF. The CDR3 DNA reads TGTGCCTGGAGCCCTAAACAGGGATTTAATTCACCCCTCCACTTT. The V gene is TRBV30, the J gene TRBJ1-6; TRBD1 might be the D (6 bases). V lost 3 bases, J lost 6 bases, and 15 bases lay in between. This CDR3 has 15 residues. Germline CDR1 GTSNPN, CDR2 SVGIG (reference sequence).

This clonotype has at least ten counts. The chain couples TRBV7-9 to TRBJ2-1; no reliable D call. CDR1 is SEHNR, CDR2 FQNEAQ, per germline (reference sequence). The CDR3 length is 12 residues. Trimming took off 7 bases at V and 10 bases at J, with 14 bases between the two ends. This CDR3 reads CASTFLYGEQFF. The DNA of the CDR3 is TGTGCCAGCACCTTCCTCTACGGAGAGCAGTTCTTC.

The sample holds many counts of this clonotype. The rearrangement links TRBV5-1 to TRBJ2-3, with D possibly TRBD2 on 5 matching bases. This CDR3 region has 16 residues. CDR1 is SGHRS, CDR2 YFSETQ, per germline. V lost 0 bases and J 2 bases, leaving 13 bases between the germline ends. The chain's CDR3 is CASSLEEERPTDTQYF. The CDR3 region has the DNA TGCGCCAGCAGCTTGGAGGAGGAGCGACCCACAGATACGCAGTATTTT.

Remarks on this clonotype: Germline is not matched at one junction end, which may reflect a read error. Written as DNA, the CDR3 is TGTGCCAGCAGCGCGCCGGGGCTAGCAACAGATACGCAGTATTTT. It encodes CASSAPGLATDTQYF. The V gene is TRBV5-1, the J gene TRBJ2-3; D possibly uses TRBD1 or TRBD2 (5 bases each). Germline CDR1 SGHRS, CDR2 YFSETQ. This CDR3 is 15 amino acids long.

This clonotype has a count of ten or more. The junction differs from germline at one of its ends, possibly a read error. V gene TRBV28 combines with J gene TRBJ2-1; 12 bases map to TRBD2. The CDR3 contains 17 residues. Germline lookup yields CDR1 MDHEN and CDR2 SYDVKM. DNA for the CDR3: TGTGCCCGCAGTCCCGGACTAGCGGGACTTAGCTACAATGAGCAGTTCTTC. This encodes CARSPGLAGLSYNEQFF.

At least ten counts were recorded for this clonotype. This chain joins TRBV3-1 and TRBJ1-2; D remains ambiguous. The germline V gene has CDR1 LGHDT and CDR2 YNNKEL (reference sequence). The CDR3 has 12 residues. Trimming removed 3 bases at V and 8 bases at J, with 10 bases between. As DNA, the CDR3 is TGTGCCAGCAGCCAGCTTCTAGGAGGCTACACCTTC. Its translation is CASSQLLGGYTF. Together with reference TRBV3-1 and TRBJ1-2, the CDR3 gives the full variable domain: DTAVSQTPKYLVTQMGNDKSIKCEQNLGHDTMYWYKQDSKKFLKIMFSYNNKELIINETVPNRFSPKSPDKAHLNLHINSLELGDSAVYFCASSQLLGGYTFGSGTRLTVV.

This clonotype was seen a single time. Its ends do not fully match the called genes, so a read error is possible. The CDR3, as DNA: TGTGCCAGCAGCGAGGGGGTCGGGGTAGGCGCTTTCTTT. Translating gives CASSEGVGVGAFF. This chain uses TRBV5-1 with TRBJ1-1, with D tentatively TRBD1 (6 bases). Germline lookup yields CDR1 SGHRS and CDR2 YFSETQ. The CDR3 is 13 amino acids.

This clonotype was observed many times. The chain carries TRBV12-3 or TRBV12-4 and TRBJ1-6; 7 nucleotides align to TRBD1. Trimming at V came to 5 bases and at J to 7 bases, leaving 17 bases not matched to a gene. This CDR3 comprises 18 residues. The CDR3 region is CASSPFLSRDSWNSPLHF. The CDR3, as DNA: TGTGCCAGCAGTCCCTTTTTAAGTAGGGACAGCTGGAATTCACCCCTCCACTTT.

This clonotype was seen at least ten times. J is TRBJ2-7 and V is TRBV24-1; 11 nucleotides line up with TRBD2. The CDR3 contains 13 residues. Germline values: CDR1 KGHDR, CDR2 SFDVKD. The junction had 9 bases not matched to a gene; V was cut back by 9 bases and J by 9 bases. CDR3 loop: CATSLAGELGQYF. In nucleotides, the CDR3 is TGTGCCACCTCACTAGCGGGAGAACTCGGGCAGTACTTC.

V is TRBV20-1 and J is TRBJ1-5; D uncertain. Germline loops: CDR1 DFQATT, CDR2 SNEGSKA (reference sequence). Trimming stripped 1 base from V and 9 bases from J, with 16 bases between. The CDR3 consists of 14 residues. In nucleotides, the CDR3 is TGCAGTGCTAGAGCCCTGACGGGAATAGGGCCCCAGCATTTT. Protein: CSARALTGIGPQHF.

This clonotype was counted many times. The chain's CDR3 is CASSTGLADRGEQFF. The DNA of the CDR3 is TGTGCCAGCAGCACGGGACTAGCGGACAGGGGTGAGCAGTTCTTC. The rearrangement uses TRBV7-3 and TRBJ2-1, with TRBD2 matching 11 bases. This CDR3 is 15 amino acids long. The germline CDR1 and CDR2 sequences are SGHTA and FQGTGA. The V gene end was trimmed by 5 bases and the J gene end by 9 bases; junction bases not matched to a gene: 9.

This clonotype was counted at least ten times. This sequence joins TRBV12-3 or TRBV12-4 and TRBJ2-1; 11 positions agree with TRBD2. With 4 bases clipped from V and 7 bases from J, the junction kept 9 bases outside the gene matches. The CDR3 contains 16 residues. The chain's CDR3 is CASSSRGASGRNEQFF. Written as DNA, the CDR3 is TGTGCCAGCAGTTCCCGGGGAGCTAGCGGGAGGAATGAGCAGTTCTTC.